This T cell receptor beta chain was profiled in a study of T cells in Graves' hyperthyroidism and ophthalmopathy (dated by TCRdb to between 2017 and 2020). Notes on the research overall: Peripheral blood samples were taken at the time of initial diagnosis, prior to any treatment. To identify TCR V-J signatures that set the groups apart, the researchers used a discovery cohort of 100 patients, made up of 40 to 45 with Graves' ophthalmopathy and 57 with stable Graves' hyperthyroidism. Prospective prediction of ophthalmopathy was tested in an independent validation cohort consisting of 18 hyperthyroidism patients and 17 patients who later progressed to ophthalmopathy. The approximately 97 discovery patients were randomly divided into training and test sets at a 7:3 ratio. The study also compared thyroid tissue and blood T-cell repertoires from 6 or 7 Graves' hyperthyroidism patients. Once sampling was done, hyperthyroidism patients were given methimazole at a starting dose of 30 mg daily, whereas ophthalmopathy patients were given high-dose intravenous methylprednisolone. According to the paper, TCR Vbeta CDR3 sequencing was carried out on approximately 140 peripheral blood samples, which came from approximately 43 ophthalmopathy, around 74 hyperthyroidism and about 17 progressor patients.

The TCR beta CDR3 regions were amplified from RNA transcripts. The TCR CDR3 was subjected to a first round of RT-PCR using the HTBI primer set and the Qiagen OneStep RT-PCR kit. A second multiplex PCR round built the libraries, followed by size selection and purification. Paired-end sequencing of the libraries was performed with 100 bp reads on an Illumina HiSeq2000. Concerning the study's data processing: Raw data were processed with SOAPnuke, discarding reads with adapters, uncalled bases, mean Phred below 15, or no exact constant-primer or identifier match. COPE v1.2.5 was used to merge the high-quality paired reads, and each unique nucleotide sequence was defined as a clonotype. Clonotypes were aligned to IMGT TRBV, TRBD and TRBJ reference segments using MiTCR v1.1. The analysis was restricted to V-J combinations with a frequency above 0.0001, which together covered around 99% of the repertoires. A TCS score was defined as the ratio of F50 (clonal expansion) to E x V (chaos), with BLOSUM62-based TCRdist applied between CDR3 peptides within each V-J. Welch's t-statistics and random forest reduced 450 to 600 V-J features to 13, which were used in a naive Bayes classifier (R e1071). TCRdb took the public reads, trimmed them with fastp at Q25, ran MiXCR for clone calling and kept in-frame beta chains. Each entry merges the rows of one CDR3 protein and shows their most common DNA and genes. The V and J calls and clone size are TCRdb's, not the authors'. The sample yields around 700,000 distinct CDR3 sequences; over 15% were counted once. The ten largest clones add up to 16% of the sample.

Summary of the overall study and its limitations: Most expanded thyroid clonotypes (frequency above 0.001) were also detected in blood, a finding suggesting that blood repertoires may reflect thyroid immune responses. No statistical method was used to fix the sample size in advance, and group allocation was not hidden from the investigators. In validation, the model predicted progression to ophthalmopathy with around 71% sensitivity and approximately 72% specificity, a median of about 6.7 months before onset. In cross-validation, a model built on a 13 V-J signature told ophthalmopathy apart from stable hyperthyroidism with approximately 90% sensitivity and approximately 81% specificity, and in testing the same model reached 80%/75%.

The germline V gene yields SGHRS for CDR1 and YFSETQ for CDR2. V loses 0 bases of germline sequence and J loses 1 base, and the interval between the two ends is 10 bases. Counted from cysteine to phenylalanine, this CDR3 has 15 amino acids. Only the CDR3 portion is preserved as DNA: 45 bases, with reading frame beginning at the first base. Hyperthyroidism patients were aged 18 to 65 years and newly diagnosed, with disease duration of less than 2 months. Exclusion was applied to patients with uncontrolled infections, other autoimmune diseases, pregnancy or lactation. Diagnoses relied on clinical symptoms, serum thyroxine and TRAb, thyroid ultrasound and orbital computed tomography. Blood from progressor patients was drawn when they were first diagnosed with hyperthyroidism, before any ophthalmopathy symptoms appeared. PBMCs were separated from roughly 10 ml of fresh peripheral blood using Ficoll-Paque density gradient centrifugation. Progressor patients were initially diagnosed with Graves' hyperthyroidism and developed ophthalmopathy during follow-up. Total RNA was extracted with Trizol reagent, and quality was checked on an Agilent 2100 Bioanalyzer.

Note on this clonotype: The antigen it recognizes is unknown. Nothing much larger sits one base from this clone, and base qualities are not available.

This TCR was recovered from a woman in her 50s with Graves' hyperthyroidism that later progressed to Graves' ophthalmopathy. The sample was blood. The V and J genes are TRBV5-1 and TRBJ2-5; the D region is possibly TRBD1 or TRBD2, each matching across 5 bases. The nucleotides are TGCGCCAGCAGCTTGGTACCAGGGACCCAAGAGACCCAGTACTTC. It is translated as CASSLVPGTQETQYF.